By sample fraction, the clone carrying this T cell receptor (beta chain) is medium-sized. A modified ARM-PCR protocol with three rounds of nested PCR amplified TCRbeta. TCRdb reprocessed the multiplex PCR reads with MiXCR, giving one entry per CDR3 protein. The table has 110,000 or so distinct CDR3 sequences, more than 70% seen once; the top ten hold about 40%. This CDR3 region has 12 residues. CDR1 is DFQATT, CDR2 SNEGSKA, per germline (reference sequence). V shed 3 bases and J shed 4 bases, with 6 bases lying between them. This specimen comes from a study of tumor and adjacent non-tumor tissue in lung cancer. Study information: Each sample yielded roughly 4 million productive TCRbeta reads on average.

This sample's RNA came from whole unsorted tissue. The specimen was lung tumor tissue. The chain links TRBV20-1 to TRBJ2-2; no clear D gene. This sequence originates from a woman in her sixties with non-small cell lung cancer. The CDR3 DNA follows: TGCAGTGCTAGCACAGTCACCGGGGAGCTGTTTTTT. Translation gives CSASTVTGELFF.